This passage covers 25 T cell receptor beta chains from one sample sequenced in a study of T cell responses to AZD1222 COVID-19 vaccine. Measured with immunoSEQ multiplex PCR; TCRdb has only the in-frame clones, and not every one. The sample shows 95,000 to 100,000 clones, approximately 87% of them seen only once. Sequences were derived from peripheral blood, sampled on day 0 of AZD1222 vaccination. The receptor set was obtained from an adult in good health.

The chain links TRBV28 to TRBJ2-3; tentatively, D is TRBD2 (6 bases). The CDR3 has 14 residues. V was trimmed by 4 bases and J by 4 bases, leaving 12 bases between them. CDR1 and CDR2 from the germline V gene are MDHEN and SYDVKM. The CDR3 DNA is TGTGCCAGCAGTTCCCCGGGAGAACCAGATACGCAGTATTTT. It specifies CASSSPGEPDTQYF.

The genes are TRBV5-6 and TRBJ2-7; 10 bases agree with TRBD1. The CDR3 has 15 amino acids. V lost 1 base, J lost 3 bases, and 4 bases stayed unmatched. Per germline, CDR1 SGHDT and CDR2 YYEEEE. This CDR3 is CASSLYGTGDYEQYF. CDR3 sequence (DNA): TGTGCCAGCAGCTTGTATGGGACAGGGGACTACGAGCAGTACTTC.

This clone has just a few counts. This sequence joins TRBV28 and TRBJ1-5; weak D call: TRBD1 (6 bases). Trimming removed 10 bases at V and 0 bases at J, with 16 bases between. Germline V gene lookup returns CDR1 MDHEN and CDR2 SYDVKM. This CDR3 spans 15 amino acids. The CDR3 nucleotides read TGTGCCACGGGGAGAGGGGGAAGTAGCAATCAGCCCCAGCATTTT. As protein: CATGRGGSSNQPQHF.

The chain links TRBV28 to TRBJ2-1; D is unresolved. The CDR3 is 12 residues long. Germline V gene lookup returns CDR1 MDHEN and CDR2 SYDVKM. Trimming took off 7 bases at V and 6 bases at J, with 10 bases between the two ends. CDR3 loop: CASTQAANEQFF. For the CDR3, the DNA is TGTGCCAGCACCCAGGCAGCCAATGAGCAGTTCTTC.

This sequence joins TRBV15 and TRBJ2-1; D gene ambiguous. Trimming cost V 1 base and J 5 bases, with 12 bases left between them. The CDR3 is 15 residues long. Germline V gene lookup returns CDR1 LNHNV and CDR2 YYDKDF (reference sequence). DNA for the CDR3: TGTGCCACCAGCAGAGCAGGTAGAGTGCACAATGAGCAGTTCTTC. Translation: CATSRAGRVHNEQFF.

The chain carries TRBV9 and TRBJ1-2; the D gene is possibly TRBD1 (5 bases). CDR3 length: 15 residues. The germline CDR1 and CDR2 sequences are SGDLS and YYNGEE. Trimming shortened V by 0 bases and J by 4 bases, and 13 bases separated the two germline ends. The CDR3 DNA follows: TGTGCCAGCAGCGTAGTAGGGGAAGAGGGCTATGGCTACACCTTC. It encodes CASSVVGEEGYGYTF.

This sequence joins TRBV7-6 and TRBJ2-5; TRBD2 matches 7 bases. From germline, CDR1 is SGHVS and CDR2 FNYEAQ. This CDR3 contains 15 residues. The V segment lost 1 base and the J segment 4 bases; nucleotides outside the gene matches: 6. The CDR3 protein is CASSLEAWGGETQYF. DNA for the CDR3: TGTGCCAGCAGCTTAGAGGCGTGGGGGGGAGAGACCCAGTACTTC.

This chain connects TRBV19 to TRBJ2-7; D may be TRBD1 or TRBD2 (6 bases each). Germline lookup yields CDR1 LNHDA and CDR2 SQIVND (reference sequence). Trimming took off 1 base at V and 5 bases at J, with 21 bases between the two ends. This CDR3 contains 17 residues. CDR3 amino acids: CASSIVGQLSGADEQYF. CDR3 nucleotide sequence: TGTGCCAGTAGTATAGTTGGGCAACTATCGGGGGCTGACGAGCAGTACTTC.

The V call is TRBV4-2, the J call TRBJ2-2; 10 bases align to TRBD2. This CDR3 is built from 16 residues. CDR1 is LGHNA, CDR2 YNFKEQ, per germline. With V trimmed by 4 bases and J by 2 bases, 4 bases remained unmatched. CDR3 protein: CASSRGLAFNTGELFF. The CDR3 DNA sequence: TGTGCCAGCAGCCGGGGACTAGCGTTCAACACCGGGGAGCTGTTTTTT.

The chain links TRBV28 to TRBJ2-5; 7 nucleotides align to TRBD2. The CDR3 is 15 residues long. Germline trimming cut 3 bases from V and 4 bases from J; bases unmatched to any gene: 8. Germline V gene lookup returns CDR1 MDHEN and CDR2 SYDVKM. The CDR3 DNA is TGTGCCAGCAGTTTCGCGGGAGTCGGAGTAGAGACCCAGTACTTC. This sequence encodes CASSFAGVGVETQYF.

The rearrangement links TRBV18 to TRBJ1-1; TRBD1 aligns across 10 bases. Trimming cost V 3 bases and J 7 bases; bases outside gene matches: 8. Germline CDR1 is KGHSH and CDR2 is LQKENI. The CDR3 spans 15 residues. The DNA for the CDR3 is TGTGCCAGCTCACCTGGGACAGGGGATTTCGGTGAAGCTTTCTTT. Its translation is CASSPGTGDFGEAFF.

The chain has TRBV7-3 and TRBJ2-6, with 8 bases lining up with TRBD1. The J segment lost 2 bases and the V segment lost 4 bases, leaving 4 bases of the junction unmatched. Germline CDR1 SGHTA, CDR2 FQGTGA. The CDR3 consists of 16 residues. The CDR3 DNA sequence: TGTGCCAGCAGCTCACCAGGGGGCGCTGGGGCCAACGTCCTGACTTTC. It codes for CASSSPGGAGANVLTF.

In the case of this clone: Other DNA sequences in this sample translate to the same CDR3. The chain is built from TRBV12-3 or TRBV12-4 and TRBJ2-7; D might be TRBD2 (6 bases). The CDR3 covers 13 residues. The V end was cut by 3 bases, the J end by 6 bases, with 12 bases between. The CDR3 sequence is CASSFGGGREQYF. The CDR3 DNA is TGTGCCAGCAGTTTTGGGGGAGGCCGCGAGCAGTACTTC.

The DNA of the CDR3 is TGTGCCAGCAGCGTCGGACTAGCGGCCTACAATGAGCAGTTCTTC. Protein product: CASSVGLAAYNEQFF. The chain links TRBV9 to TRBJ2-1; 10 nucleotides agree with TRBD2. V gave up 2 bases and J gave up 2 bases; unmatched junction bases: 1. This CDR3 contains 15 residues. Germline-derived CDR1 and CDR2 are SGDLS and YYNGEE.

This chain connects TRBV9 to TRBJ2-7; 10 bases are a match to TRBD1. Per germline, CDR1 SGDLS and CDR2 YYNGEE. J was trimmed by 2 bases and V by 5 bases; bases with no gene match: 4. This CDR3 has 14 residues. The CDR3: CASSETGGPYEQYF. The CDR3 DNA reads TGTGCCAGCAGTGAGACAGGGGGCCCCTACGAGCAGTACTTC.

The rearrangement uses TRBV18 and TRBJ1-2; D gene uncertain. V lost 2 bases and J 3 bases, leaving 10 bases between the germline ends. CDR3 size: 14 residues. CDR1 is KGHSH and CDR2 is LQKENI in the germline V gene. CDR3 region: CASSPNGADYGYTF. In nucleotides, the CDR3 is TGTGCCAGCTCACCAAACGGTGCAGACTATGGCTACACCTTC.

The chain couples TRBV2 to TRBJ1-2; D is possibly TRBD1 (6 bases). This CDR3 has 12 residues. Germline lookup yields CDR1 SNHLY and CDR2 FYNNEI. V lost 5 bases to trimming and J lost 2 bases, with 6 bases between them. CDR3 residues: CASSQGNYGYTF. CDR3 DNA sequence: TGTGCCAGCAGTCAGGGGAACTATGGCTACACCTTC. Variable domain in full (rest from reference TRBV2 and TRBJ1-2): EPEVTQTPSHQVTQMGQEVILRCVPISNHLYFYWYRQILGQKVEFLVSFYNNEISEKSEIFDDQFSVERPDGSNFTLKIRSTKLEDSAMYFCASSQGNYGYTFGSGTRLTVV.

This rearrangement joins TRBV25-1 to TRBJ2-2, with D tentatively TRBD2 (6 bases). V shed 7 bases and J shed 7 bases, with 7 bases lying between them. Per germline, CDR1 MGHDK and CDR2 SYGVNS. The CDR3 has 11 amino acids. This CDR3 reads CASTGGGELFF. As DNA, the CDR3 is TGTGCCAGCACCGGGGGCGGGGAGCTGTTTTTT.

The CDR3 sequence is CAISERLGLAGNTDTQYF. CDR3 sequence (DNA): TGTGCCATCAGTGAGCGCCTTGGACTAGCGGGAAACACAGATACGCAGTATTTT. This chain uses TRBV10-3 with TRBJ2-3, with TRBD2 matching 12 bases. J lost 2 bases, V lost 2 bases, and 8 bases had no gene match. Germline V gene lookup returns CDR1 ENHRY and CDR2 SYGVKD. The CDR3 is 18 amino acids.

The gene calls are TRBV19 and TRBJ2-3; D is unresolved. Trimming left V 4 bases short and J 0 bases short, with 11 bases between. This CDR3 is built from 15 residues. CDR1 is LNHDA and CDR2 is SQIVND in the germline V gene (reference sequence). The CDR3 region is CASSKEHRSTDTQYF. As DNA, the CDR3 is TGTGCCAGTAGTAAGGAGCACCGGAGCACAGATACGCAGTATTTT.

V usage is TRBV7-9 and J usage is TRBJ2-7; D unresolved. Per the germline V gene, CDR1 is SEHNR and CDR2 is FQNEAQ (reference sequence). Trimming pared 2 bases from V and 5 bases from J, leaving 13 bases between. This CDR3 contains 14 residues. The CDR3 DNA reads as TGTGCCAGCAGCTTAACCCAACCCCCTAACGAGCAGTACTTC. Its translation is CASSLTQPPNEQYF.

The chain recombines TRBV7-2 with TRBJ2-7, with D possibly TRBD2 on 6 matching bases. Trimming removed 4 bases at V and 7 bases at J, with 17 bases between. The length of the CDR3 is 14 residues. CDR1 and CDR2 from the germline V gene are SGHTA and FQGNSA. CDR3 sequence (DNA): TGTGCCAGCAGCTCCCTTCCGGGAGCCCTAGAGCAGTACTTC. Translated: CASSSLPGALEQYF.

This chain connects TRBV6-2 or TRBV6-3 to TRBJ1-5; 8 bases match TRBD1. Germline CDR1 is MNHEY and CDR2 is SVGEGT. Germline trimming cut 3 bases from V and 5 bases from J; bases unmatched to any gene: 6. The CDR3 runs to 15 residues. This chain's CDR3 is CASSYEDRAHQPQHF. The CDR3 DNA is TGTGCCAGCAGTTATGAGGACAGGGCCCATCAGCCCCAGCATTTT.

The J gene is TRBJ2-7, the V gene TRBV7-2; weak D call: TRBD2 (5 bases). Trimming shortened V by 3 bases and J by 0 bases, and 12 bases separated the two germline ends. This CDR3 is built from 15 residues. CDR1 is SGHTA and CDR2 is FQGNSA in the germline V gene. The CDR3 is CASSFAPGSSYEQYF. The CDR3, as DNA: TGTGCCAGCAGCTTCGCTCCTGGGAGCTCCTACGAGCAGTACTTC.

This clone was observed once. The chain couples TRBV5-6 to TRBJ1-5, with 9 bases fitting TRBD1. The CDR3 covers 17 residues. Trimming removed 1 base from V and 1 base from J; junction bases left unmatched: 6. The germline V gene has CDR1 SGHDT and CDR2 YYEEEE. This CDR3 reads CASSLLTGGASNQPQHF. As DNA, the CDR3 is TGTGCCAGCAGCTTGTTAACAGGGGGCGCGAGCAATCAGCCCCAGCATTTT.